The 25 T cell receptor beta chains below all came from one sample that was sequenced in a study of T cell clonality in common variable immunodeficiency. General study results and limits: Common variable immunodeficiency TCR beta sequences reportedly had fewer deletions and N-nucleotide insertions.

TCRdb's copy holds only in-frame clones and misses some; the assay was immunoSEQ multiplex PCR. Observed in the sample are about 20,000 clones, none of them singletons. No antigen has been identified for these receptors. Sequencing was carried out using peripheral blood mononuclear cells. These receptors came from a human donor with common variable immunodeficiency.

A note on this clone: The read gets to within 3 residues of the CDR3 end, and the germline J gene fills in the rest. This chain joins TRBV19 and TRBJ2-3; 9 nucleotides line up with TRBD2. The V and J ends lost 7 bases and 0 bases, in that order; junction bases with no gene match: 8. Per germline, CDR1 LNHDA and CDR2 SQIVND (reference sequence). The CDR3 extends over 16 amino acids. CDR3 in amino acids: CASNLAGFTSTDTQYF. Incomplete CDR3 DNA: TGTGCCAGTAATCTAGCGGGATTCACTAGCACAGATACG.

This clone was counted between two and nine times. The CDR3 extends 3 residues past the end of the read, so its final part is completed from the germline J gene. This chain links TRBV19 with TRBJ2-2, with 8 bases fitting TRBD1. After removal of 2 bases from V and 2 bases from J, the junction contained 1 base not matched to a gene. In germline, CDR1 is LNHDA, CDR2 SQIVND (reference sequence). CDR3 size: 15 residues. The sequenced CDR3 bases are TGTGCCAGTAGTATACAGGGGGCCAACACCGGGGAG. This gives the protein CASSIQGANTGE. The whole CDR3 protein is CASSIQGANTGELFF.

A word on this clone: The read gets to within 3 residues of the CDR3 end, and the germline J gene fills in the rest. The J gene is TRBJ2-1, the V gene TRBV11-2; tentative D call: TRBD2 (5 bases). The CDR3 has 14 residues. The germline V and J ends were trimmed by 4 bases and 3 bases, with 10 bases remaining between them. Germline values: CDR1 SGHAT, CDR2 FQNNGV. The sequenced part of the CDR3 DNA is TGTGCCAGCAGCTCCGGGGAACTCTACAATGAG. Encoded protein: CASSSGELYNE. The full CDR3 is CASSSGELYNEQFF.

This clone was picked up a small number of times. The CDR3 here is CASSLEAEQYF. The CDR3 DNA, read in part, is TGCGCCAGCAGCTTGGAAGCCGAG. The rearrangement joins TRBV5-1 to TRBJ2-7; no clear D gene. The read comes to an end 3 residues before the CDR3 does, leaving the germline J gene to fill in the end. Germline lookup yields CDR1 SGHRS and CDR2 YFSETQ. The CDR3 covers 11 residues. The V gene lost 0 bases and the J gene lost 6 bases, with 4 bases spanning the gap.

A remark on this clone: The read comes to an end 3 residues before the CDR3 does, leaving the germline J gene to fill in the end. This chain links TRBV7-2 with TRBJ1-2; D not certain. This CDR3 comprises 13 residues. Germline V gene lookup returns CDR1 SGHTA and CDR2 FQGNSA. This chain's CDR3 is CASSLEGVRGYTF. The sequenced CDR3 bases are TGTGCCAGCAGCTTAGAGGGTGTACGGGGC.

This clone was observed a few times. The missing CDR3 end, 3 residues past where the read stops, is filled in from the germline J gene. The chain carries TRBV18 and TRBJ1-1; D is possibly TRBD1 (6 bases). The CDR3 contains 14 residues. The V gene's germline CDR1 is KGHSH and CDR2 LQKENI. V shed 6 bases and J shed 1 base, with 12 bases lying between them. CDR3 amino acids: CASSGTPTNTEAFF. CDR3 bases read: TGTGCCAGCTCGGGGACACCAACGAACACTGAA.

With regard to this clone: The read terminates 3 residues before the CDR3 end, so the remaining end is supplied by the germline J gene. V gene TRBV6-1 combines with J gene TRBJ2-3; 7 bases line up with TRBD2. The CDR3 loop spans 15 amino acids. Trimming removed 1 base from V and 4 bases from J; junction bases left unmatched: 5. Per germline, CDR1 MNHNS and CDR2 SASEGT. CDR3 sequence reads: CASSEGSSGADTQYF. The covered CDR3 bases are TGTGCCAGCAGTGAAGGATCTAGCGGTGCAGATACG.

Concerning this clone: Read sequence stops 3 residues before the CDR3 end, and the germline J gene provides the missing end. This rearrangement joins TRBV18 to TRBJ2-7; D not certain. The CDR3 consists of 15 residues. V lost 2 bases to trimming and J lost 4 bases, with 15 bases between them. Germline lookup yields CDR1 KGHSH and CDR2 LQKENI. CDR3 DNA (partial): TGTGCCAGCTCACCAGAAGTCGGTCGGGTATACGAG. Amino acid sequence: CASSPEVGRVYE. The full CDR3 reads CASSPEVGRVYEQYF.

This clone has just a few counts. The read falls 3 residues short of the CDR3 end, and the missing part is taken from the germline J gene. The genes are TRBV7-9 and TRBJ1-1; TRBD1 matches 8 bases. The germline V gene encodes CDR1 SEHNR and CDR2 FQNEAQ (reference sequence). The CDR3 covers 13 residues. CDR3 sequence: CASSLEVRGRAFF. Incomplete CDR3 DNA: TGTGCCAGCAGCTTAGAGGTCAGGGGGCGT.

In its sample, this clone was seen a few times. The CDR3 is cut off 3 residues early in the read; its end comes from the germline J gene. The chain employs TRBV29-1 and TRBJ2-1; D might be TRBD1 (6 bases). The V and J ends lost 1 base and 9 bases respectively, with 16 bases between them. Germline assignment: CDR1 SQVTM and CDR2 ANQGSEA. The CDR3 totals 14 residues. The CDR3 protein is CSVEVGHKFFEQFF. The DNA read from the CDR3 is TGCAGCGTTGAAGTGGGACATAAGTTCTTTGAG.

A few counts support this clone. The read halts 3 residues ahead of the CDR3 end, with the missing end drawn from the germline J gene. The rearrangement links TRBV19 to TRBJ2-7, with 10 bases that match TRBD2. This CDR3 region has 15 residues. CDR1 LNHDA and CDR2 SQIVND come from the germline V gene (reference sequence). The trim removed 6 bases at V and 2 bases at J, leaving 7 bases unmatched. CDR3 region: CASRETSGVTYEQYF. The part of the CDR3 DNA that was read is TGTGCCAGTAGGGAAACTAGCGGGGTGACCTACGAG.

To note about this clone: The read falls 3 residues short of the CDR3 end, and the missing part is taken from the germline J gene. The chain is built from TRBV7-9 and TRBJ2-5, with 9 bases aligning to TRBD2. J was trimmed by 5 bases and V by 4 bases; bases with no gene match: 8. Germline V CDR1 and CDR2: SEHNR, FQNEAQ (reference sequence). The CDR3 length is 15 residues. CDR3 loop: CASSWPGLAGETQYF. CDR3 DNA, as far as it was read: TGTGCCAGCAGCTGGCCGGGACTAGCCGGGGAGACC.

Comments on this clone: The read terminates 3 residues ahead of where the CDR3 ends, so the germline J gene completes it. J is TRBJ2-5 and V is TRBV19; TRBD2 is a possible D gene (6 bases). The germline V gene has CDR1 LNHDA and CDR2 SQIVND (reference sequence). V was clipped by 9 bases and J by 4 bases, with 15 bases between them. The CDR3 runs to 13 residues. The CDR3 loop is CASKFSGTETQYF. The CDR3 bases that were read are TGTGCCAGCAAATTTAGCGGCACAGAGACC.

This clone was counted between two and nine times. The read falls 3 residues short of the CDR3 end, and the missing part is taken from the germline J gene. This chain connects TRBV6-2 or TRBV6-3 to TRBJ2-5, with 12 bases fitting TRBD2. Germline V gives CDR1 MNHEY, CDR2 SVGEGT. The CDR3 length is 16 residues. Trimming removed 5 bases from V and 6 bases from J; junction bases left unmatched: 10. The CDR3 here is CASSDALAGGQQTQYF. CDR3 bases read: TGTGCCAGCAGTGACGCTCTAGCGGGAGGGCAGCAGACC.

Turning to this clone: The CDR3 is cut off 3 residues early in the read; its end comes from the germline J gene. The chain couples TRBV19 to TRBJ1-2, with 9 bases fitting TRBD1. The V gene's germline CDR1 is LNHDA and CDR2 SQIVND (reference sequence). The length of the CDR3 is 15 residues. V was clipped by 8 bases and J by 4 bases; unmatched bases: 11. CDR3 in amino acids: CASADQGQGPYGYTF. The CDR3 DNA, read in part, is TGTGCCAGTGCCGACCAGGGACAGGGTCCCTATGGC.

This clone has a handful of counts. The read ends 3 residues before the CDR3 terminus; that terminus is restored from the germline J gene. V gene TRBV13 combines with J gene TRBJ1-2, with TRBD1 matching 10 bases. This CDR3 has 15 amino acids. V shed 1 base and J 4 bases; nucleotides not matched to a gene: 3. Germline-derived CDR1 and CDR2 are PRHDT and FYEKMQ (reference sequence). The CDR3 sequence is CASSLAGTGAYGYTF. The sequenced part of the CDR3 DNA is TGTGCCAGCAGCTTAGCCGGGACAGGGGCCTATGGC.

This clone was detected only a few times. Coverage ceases 3 residues before the CDR3 finishes, and the germline J gene fills in the end. This chain uses TRBV19 with TRBJ2-5; 10 bases are a match to TRBD1. The germline CDR1 and CDR2 sequences are LNHDA and SQIVND (reference sequence). This CDR3 spans 15 amino acids. The ends lost 4 bases at V and 5 bases at J; junction bases unmatched: 7. Incomplete CDR3 DNA: TGTGCCAGTAGTAAGGGACAGGGGTTGGCGGAGACC. Its protein is CASSKGQGLAET. The entire CDR3 reads CASSKGQGLAETQYF.

The DNA read from the CDR3 is TGTGCCAGCAGCGCCTGGGGCGGATACGAG. Amino acids: CASSAWGGYE. The whole CDR3 protein is CASSAWGGYEQYF. The chain links TRBV7-3 to TRBJ2-7, with a tentative D call TRBD1 (5 bases). The DNA ends 3 residues before the CDR3 does, and the rest of the CDR3 is filled in from the germline J gene. The CDR3 is made up of 13 amino acids. Per the germline V gene, CDR1 is SGHTA and CDR2 is FQGTGA. V gave up 5 bases and J gave up 4 bases, with 12 bases separating them. The entire variable domain, with the rest obtained from reference TRBV7-3 and TRBJ2-7, is as follows: GAGVSQTPSNKVTEKGKYVELRCDPISGHTALYWYRQSLGQGPEFLIYFQGTGAADDSGLPNDRFFAVRPEGSVSTLKIQRTERGDSAVYLCASSAWGGYEQYFGPGTRLTVT.

This clone has a handful of counts. From the germline J gene comes the end of the CDR3, since the read stops 3 residues before it. The gene calls are TRBV7-9 and TRBJ2-2, with TRBD2 as a possible D gene (6 bases). V gave up 5 bases and J gave up 7 bases, with 14 bases separating them. This CDR3 is built from 14 residues. CDR1 is SEHNR, CDR2 FQNEAQ, per germline (reference sequence). The CDR3 region is CASSRGAGGGELFF. CDR3 DNA (partial): TGTGCCAGCAGCCGCGGGGCAGGAGGCGGGGAG.

This clone was seen a handful of times. The CDR3 goes on 3 residues after the read ends, and that part is filled in from the germline J gene. J is TRBJ2-5 and V is TRBV19; TRBD1 matches 7 bases. From germline, CDR1 is LNHDA and CDR2 SQIVND (reference sequence). V gave up 4 bases and J gave up 3 bases; unmatched junction bases: 2. The CDR3 extends over 13 amino acids. Partial CDR3 DNA: TGTGCCAGTAGTACCGACAGGGAAGAGACC. This sequence encodes CASSTDREET. The full CDR3 protein is CASSTDREETQYF.

The table lists this clone with a few counts. The CDR3 end is not reached by the read, which stops 3 residues before it; the germline J gene fills it in. The chain links TRBV5-6 to TRBJ2-7, with a possible D match to TRBD1 (5 bases). Trimming stripped 0 bases from V and 0 bases from J, with 7 bases between. Germline CDR1 reads SGHDT; CDR2 reads YYEEEE. This CDR3 spans 14 amino acids. The sequenced part of the CDR3 DNA is TGTGCCAGCAGCTTGGGACAGCTCTCCTACGAG. Translated: CASSLGQLSYE. The entire CDR3 protein reads CASSLGQLSYEQYF.

With regard to this clone: The observed sequence ends 3 residues before the CDR3 terminus, with the missing tail filled in from the germline J gene. This rearrangement joins TRBV18 to TRBJ2-7; no reliable D call. CDR1 and CDR2 from the germline V gene are KGHSH and LQKENI. V dropped 0 bases and J dropped 5 bases, with 11 bases sitting between them. The CDR3 has 14 amino acids. The CDR3 bases that were read are TGTGCCAGCTCACCACCGAACCAGGTCAACGAG. Translating it yields CASSPPNQVNE. The whole CDR3 reads CASSPPNQVNEQYF. The full variable domain, with the rest looked up from reference TRBV18 and TRBJ2-7, is NAGVMQNPRHLVRRRGQEARLRCSPMKGHSHVYWYRQLPEEGLKFMVYLQKENIIDESGMPKERFSAEFPKEGPSILRIQQVVRGDSAAYFCASSPPNQVNEQYFGPGTRLTVT.

This clone was seen a handful of times. The chain's CDR3 is CASSKTLETQYF. The DNA read from the CDR3 is TGTGCCAGCAGCAAAACTCTCGAGACC. The chain recombines TRBV7-2 with TRBJ2-5; D is ambiguous. The read terminates 3 residues ahead of where the CDR3 ends, so the germline J gene completes it. Looked up from germline, CDR1 is SGHTA and CDR2 is FQGNSA. The CDR3 covers 12 residues. Trimming pared 5 bases from V and 5 bases from J, leaving 9 bases between.

This clone was counted only a few times. The read finishes 3 residues shy of the CDR3 end, and the germline J gene is used to complete it. The chain couples TRBV19 to TRBJ1-6; 7 bases fit TRBD1. The trim removed 7 bases at V and 4 bases at J, leaving 1 base unmatched. Germline values: CDR1 LNHDA, CDR2 SQIVND (reference sequence). This CDR3 comprises 13 residues. CDR3 sequence reads: CASMTGYNSPLHF. The covered CDR3 bases are TGTGCCAGTATGACAGGGTATAATTCACCC.

About this clone: With the read ending 3 residues before the CDR3 end, the germline J gene is used to fill in that end. The chain is built from TRBV2 and TRBJ2-3, with a tentative D call TRBD1 (6 bases). From germline, CDR1 is SNHLY and CDR2 FYNNEI. The CDR3 covers 14 residues. V lost 4 bases and J 1 base, leaving 9 bases between the germline ends. The CDR3 is CASSGWTGTDTQYF. CDR3 DNA (partial): TGTGCCAGCAGTGGGTGGACAGGCACAGATACG.